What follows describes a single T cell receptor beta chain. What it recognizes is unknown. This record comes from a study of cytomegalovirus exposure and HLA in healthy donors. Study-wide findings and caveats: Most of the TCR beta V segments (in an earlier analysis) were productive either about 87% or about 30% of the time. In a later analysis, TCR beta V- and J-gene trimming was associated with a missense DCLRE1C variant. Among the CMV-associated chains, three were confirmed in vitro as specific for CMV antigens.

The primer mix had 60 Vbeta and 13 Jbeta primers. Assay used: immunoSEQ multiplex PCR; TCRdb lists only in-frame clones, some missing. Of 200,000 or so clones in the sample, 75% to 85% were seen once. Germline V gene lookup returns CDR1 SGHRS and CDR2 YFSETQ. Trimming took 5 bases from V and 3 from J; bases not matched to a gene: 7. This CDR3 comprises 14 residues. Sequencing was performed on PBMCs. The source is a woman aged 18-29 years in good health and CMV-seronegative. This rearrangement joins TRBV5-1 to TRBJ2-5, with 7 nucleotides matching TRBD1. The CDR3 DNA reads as TGCGCCAGCAGTATTGGGACAGCCGAAGAGACCCAGTACTTC. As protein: CASSIGTAEETQYF.